The TCR beta chain under discussion was sequenced for a study of cytomegalovirus exposure and HLA in healthy donors. Researchers ran the PCR with 60 Vbeta and 13 Jbeta primers. Repertoires were generated with immunoSEQ multiplex PCR, while TCRdb's copy carries only in-frame clones and drops some. Of some 95,000 clones in the sample, 67% were seen once. Germline V gene data show CDR1 as SGHTA and CDR2 as FQGTGA. V shed 0 bases, J shed 8 bases, and the junction held 9 bases outside the gene matches. The CDR3 has 15 amino acids. This rearrangement joins TRBV7-3 to TRBJ1-1; 7 bases agree with TRBD1. The receptor was derived from a man under 40 in good health and CMV-seronegative. The sequenced sample was PBMCs. This chain's CDR3 is CASSLTSGGSAEAFF. In DNA form, the CDR3 reads TGTGCCAGCAGCTTAACTTCAGGGGGAAGCGCAGAAGCTTTCTTT.